Listed here is a single TCR beta chain. As handled by the study authors: Estimation of nucleated cell counts relied on the amplification of reference gene primers. The data were produced by immunoSEQ multiplex PCR, yet TCRdb's version contains in-frame clones alone and is incomplete. V and J calls and clone size are those listed in that table; D and trimming were worked out from the DNA. The sample has hundreds of thousands of clones, roughly nine tenths seen once. The CDR3 length is 14 residues. V was trimmed by 0 bases and J by 8 bases, leaving 13 bases between them. CDR1 is LGHDT and CDR2 is YNNKEL in the germline V gene (reference sequence). This entry comes from a study of blood T cell repertoires in COVID-19. As for the study in general: The study drew acute and convalescent COVID-19 samples from the United States, Italy and Spain. From T cells, B-cell-depleted T cells, or PBMCs came the material, which was cDNA or gDNA.

The origin of this receptor is a man in his forties with acute or convalescent COVID-19. Sequenced: peripheral blood. The chain carries TRBV3-1 (or the pseudogene TRBV3-2) and TRBJ1-2; a weak D match, TRBD1 (6 bases). The CDR3 DNA sequence: TGTGCCAGCAGCCAAGAGGGCTACAGGGAGGGCTACACCTTC. This gives the protein CASSQEGYREGYTF.